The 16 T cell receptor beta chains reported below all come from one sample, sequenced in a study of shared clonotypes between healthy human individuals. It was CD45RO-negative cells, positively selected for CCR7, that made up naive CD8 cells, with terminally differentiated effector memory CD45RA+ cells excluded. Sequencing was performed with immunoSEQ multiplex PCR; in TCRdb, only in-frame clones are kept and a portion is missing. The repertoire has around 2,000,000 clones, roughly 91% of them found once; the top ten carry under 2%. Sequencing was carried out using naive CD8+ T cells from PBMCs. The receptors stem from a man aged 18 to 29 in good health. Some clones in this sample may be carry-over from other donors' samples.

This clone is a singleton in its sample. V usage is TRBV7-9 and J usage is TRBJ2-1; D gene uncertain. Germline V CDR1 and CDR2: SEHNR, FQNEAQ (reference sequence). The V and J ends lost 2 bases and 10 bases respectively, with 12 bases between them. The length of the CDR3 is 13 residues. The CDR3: CASSLLLRAEQFF. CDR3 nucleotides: TGTGCCAGCAGCTTACTTCTTCGGGCAGAGCAGTTCTTC.

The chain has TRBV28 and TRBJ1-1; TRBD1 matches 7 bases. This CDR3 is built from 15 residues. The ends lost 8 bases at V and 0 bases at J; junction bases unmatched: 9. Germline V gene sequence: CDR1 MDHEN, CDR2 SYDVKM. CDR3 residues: CASLTDREMNTEAFF. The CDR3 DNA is TGTGCCAGCCTCACCGACAGGGAGATGAACACTGAAGCTTTCTTT.

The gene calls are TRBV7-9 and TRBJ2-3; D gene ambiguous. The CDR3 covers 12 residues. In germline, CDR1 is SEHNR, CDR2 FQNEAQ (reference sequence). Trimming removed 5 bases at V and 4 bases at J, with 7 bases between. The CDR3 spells CASSRPADTQYF. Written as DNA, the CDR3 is TGTGCCAGCAGCCGGCCAGCAGATACGCAGTATTTT.

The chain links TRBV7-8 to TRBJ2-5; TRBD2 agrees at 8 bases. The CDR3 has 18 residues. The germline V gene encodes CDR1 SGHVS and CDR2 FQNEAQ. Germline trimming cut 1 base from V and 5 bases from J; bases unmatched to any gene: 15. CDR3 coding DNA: TGTGCCAGCAGCTTAGGGTGGTTCCGGGAGGGCCATGTGGAGACCCAGTACTTC. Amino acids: CASSLGWFREGHVETQYF.

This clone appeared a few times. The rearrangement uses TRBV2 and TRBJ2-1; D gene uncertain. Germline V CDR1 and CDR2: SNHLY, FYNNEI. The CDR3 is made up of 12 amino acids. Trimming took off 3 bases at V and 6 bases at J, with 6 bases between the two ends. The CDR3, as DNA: TGTGCCAGCAGTGAGCCAGGCAATGAGCAGTTCTTC. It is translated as CASSEPGNEQFF. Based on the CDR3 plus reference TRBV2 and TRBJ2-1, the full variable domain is EPEVTQTPSHQVTQMGQEVILRCVPISNHLYFYWYRQILGQKVEFLVSFYNNEISEKSEIFDDQFSVERPDGSNFTLKIRSTKLEDSAMYFCASSEPGNEQFFGPGTRLTVL.

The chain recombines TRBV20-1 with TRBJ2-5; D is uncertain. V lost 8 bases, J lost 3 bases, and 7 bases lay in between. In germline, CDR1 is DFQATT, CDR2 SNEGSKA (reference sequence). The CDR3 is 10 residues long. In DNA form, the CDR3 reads TGCAGTTACAAAGAAGAGACCCAGTACTTC. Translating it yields CSYKEETQYF.

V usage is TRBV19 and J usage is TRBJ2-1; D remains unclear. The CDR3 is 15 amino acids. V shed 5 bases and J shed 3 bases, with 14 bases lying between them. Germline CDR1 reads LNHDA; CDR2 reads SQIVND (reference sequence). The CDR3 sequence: CASSLSDGNYNEQFF. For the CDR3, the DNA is TGTGCCAGTAGTCTATCGGACGGAAACTACAATGAGCAGTTCTTC.

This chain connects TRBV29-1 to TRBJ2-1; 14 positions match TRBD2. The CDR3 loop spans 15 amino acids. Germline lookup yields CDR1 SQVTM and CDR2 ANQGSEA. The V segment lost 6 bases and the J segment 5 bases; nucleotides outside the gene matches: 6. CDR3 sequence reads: CSVQGLAGGNNEQFF. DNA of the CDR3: TGCAGCGTACAAGGACTAGCGGGAGGTAACAATGAGCAGTTCTTC.

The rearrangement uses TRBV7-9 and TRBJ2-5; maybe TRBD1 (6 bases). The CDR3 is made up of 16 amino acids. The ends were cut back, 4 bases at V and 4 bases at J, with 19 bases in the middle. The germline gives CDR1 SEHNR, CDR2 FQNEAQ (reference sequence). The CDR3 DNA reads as TGTGCCAGCAGCTCAGCCCAAGCAGGGGAGCGAGAGACCCAGTACTTC. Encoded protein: CASSSAQAGERETQYF.

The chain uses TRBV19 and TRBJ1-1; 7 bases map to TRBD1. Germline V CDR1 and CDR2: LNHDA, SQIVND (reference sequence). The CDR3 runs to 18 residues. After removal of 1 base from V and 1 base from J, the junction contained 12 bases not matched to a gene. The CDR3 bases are TGTGCCAGTAGTATAGTATACGGGACAGAGGCTCCGAACACTGAAGCTTTCTTT. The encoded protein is CASSIVYGTEAPNTEAFF.

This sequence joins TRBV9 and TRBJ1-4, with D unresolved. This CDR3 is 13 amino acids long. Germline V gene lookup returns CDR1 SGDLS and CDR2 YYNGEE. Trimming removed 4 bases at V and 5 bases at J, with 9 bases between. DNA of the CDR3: TGTGCCAGCAGCCCCCACGGGAATGAAAAACTGTTTTTT. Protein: CASSPHGNEKLFF.

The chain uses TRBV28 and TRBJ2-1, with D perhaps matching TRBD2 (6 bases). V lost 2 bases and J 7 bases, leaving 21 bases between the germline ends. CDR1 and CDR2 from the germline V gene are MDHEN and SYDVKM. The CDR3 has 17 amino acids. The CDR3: CASSLVPGLLGGNEQFF. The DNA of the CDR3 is TGTGCCAGCAGTTTAGTCCCGGGACTCCTGGGCGGGAATGAGCAGTTCTTC.

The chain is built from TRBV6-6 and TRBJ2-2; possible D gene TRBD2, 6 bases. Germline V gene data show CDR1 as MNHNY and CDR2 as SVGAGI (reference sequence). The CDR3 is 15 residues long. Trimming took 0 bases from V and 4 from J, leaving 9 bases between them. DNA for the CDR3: TGTGCCAGCAGTTACTCGAATAGCGGCACCGGGGAGCTGTTTTTT. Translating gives CASSYSNSGTGELFF.

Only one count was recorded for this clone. As DNA, the CDR3 is TGTGCCAGCAGTGAATACGGTGGTGACGGGACCCAGTACTTC. Its protein product is CASSEYGGDGTQYF. This chain connects TRBV2 to TRBJ2-5; D is uncertain. Trimming cost V 2 bases and J 7 bases, with 14 bases left between them. Looked up from germline, CDR1 is SNHLY and CDR2 is FYNNEI. CDR3 length: 14 residues.

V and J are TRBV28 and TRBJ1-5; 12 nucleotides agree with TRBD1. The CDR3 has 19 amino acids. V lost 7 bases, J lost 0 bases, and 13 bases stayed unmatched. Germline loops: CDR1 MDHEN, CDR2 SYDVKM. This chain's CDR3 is CASTLAGGQGAPSNQPQHF. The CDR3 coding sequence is TGTGCCAGCACCCTCGCGGGGGGACAGGGGGCTCCTAGCAATCAGCCCCAGCATTTT.

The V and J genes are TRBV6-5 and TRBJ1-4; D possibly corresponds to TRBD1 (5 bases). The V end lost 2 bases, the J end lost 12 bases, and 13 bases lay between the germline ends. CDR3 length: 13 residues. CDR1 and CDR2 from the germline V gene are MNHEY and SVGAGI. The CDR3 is CASSYSGAPQLFF. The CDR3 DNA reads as TGTGCCAGCAGTTACAGCGGGGCTCCGCAACTGTTTTTT.